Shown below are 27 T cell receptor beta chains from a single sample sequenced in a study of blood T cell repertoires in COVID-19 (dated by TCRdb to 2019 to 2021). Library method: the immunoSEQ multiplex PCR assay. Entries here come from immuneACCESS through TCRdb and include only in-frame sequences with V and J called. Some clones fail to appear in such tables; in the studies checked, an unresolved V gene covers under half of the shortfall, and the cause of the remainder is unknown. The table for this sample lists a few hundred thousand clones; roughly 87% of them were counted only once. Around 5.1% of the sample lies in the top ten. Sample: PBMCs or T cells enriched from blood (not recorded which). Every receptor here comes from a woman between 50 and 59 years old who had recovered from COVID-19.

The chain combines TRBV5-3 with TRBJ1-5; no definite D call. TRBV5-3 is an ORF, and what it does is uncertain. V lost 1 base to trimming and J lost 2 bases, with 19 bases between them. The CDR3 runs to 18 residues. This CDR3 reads CARSLTVGCGLRNQPQHF. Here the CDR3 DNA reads TGTGCCAGAAGCTTGACGGTCGGGTGTGGGTTACGCAATCAGCCCCAGCATTTT.

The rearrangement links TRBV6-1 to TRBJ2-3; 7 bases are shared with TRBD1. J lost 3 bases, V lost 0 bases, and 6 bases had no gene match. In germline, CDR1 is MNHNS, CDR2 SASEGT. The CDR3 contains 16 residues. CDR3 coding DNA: TGTGCCAGCAGTGAAGCGAGGGGGCAGGGAACAGATACGCAGTATTTT. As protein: CASSEARGQGTDTQYF.

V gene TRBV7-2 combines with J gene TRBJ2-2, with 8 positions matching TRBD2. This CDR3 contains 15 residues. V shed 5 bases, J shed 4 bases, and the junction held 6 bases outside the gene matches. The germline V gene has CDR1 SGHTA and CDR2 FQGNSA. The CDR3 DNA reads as TGTGCCAGCAGCCCGAGCGGGGGACTCACCGGGGAGCTGTTTTTT. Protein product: CASSPSGGLTGELFF.

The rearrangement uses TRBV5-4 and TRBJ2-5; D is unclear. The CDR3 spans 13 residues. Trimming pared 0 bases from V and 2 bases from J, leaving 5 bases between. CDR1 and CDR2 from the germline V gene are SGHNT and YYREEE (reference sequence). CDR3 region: CASSLGQQETQYF. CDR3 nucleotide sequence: TGTGCCAGCAGCTTGGGGCAGCAAGAGACCCAGTACTTC.

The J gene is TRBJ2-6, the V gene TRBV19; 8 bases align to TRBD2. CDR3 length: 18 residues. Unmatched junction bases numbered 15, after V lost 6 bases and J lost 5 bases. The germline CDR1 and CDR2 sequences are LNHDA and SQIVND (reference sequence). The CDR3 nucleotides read TGTGCCAGTAGCGGACTAGCCCTAAACACCGCCAGGGCCAACGTCCTGACTTTC. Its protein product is CASSGLALNTARANVLTF.

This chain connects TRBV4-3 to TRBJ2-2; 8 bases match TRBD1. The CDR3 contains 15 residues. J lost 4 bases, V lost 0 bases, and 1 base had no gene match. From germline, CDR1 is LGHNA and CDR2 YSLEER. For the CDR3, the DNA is TGCGCCAGCAGCCAAGATGACAGGGGCACCGGGGAGCTGTTTTTT. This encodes CASSQDDRGTGELFF.

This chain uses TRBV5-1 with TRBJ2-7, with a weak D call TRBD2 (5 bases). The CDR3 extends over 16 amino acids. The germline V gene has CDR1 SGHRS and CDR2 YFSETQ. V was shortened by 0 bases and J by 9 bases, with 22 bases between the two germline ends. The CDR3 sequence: CASSLGVAGVQHGQYF. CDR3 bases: TGCGCCAGCAGCTTGGGAGTGGCCGGGGTTCAGCACGGGCAGTACTTC.

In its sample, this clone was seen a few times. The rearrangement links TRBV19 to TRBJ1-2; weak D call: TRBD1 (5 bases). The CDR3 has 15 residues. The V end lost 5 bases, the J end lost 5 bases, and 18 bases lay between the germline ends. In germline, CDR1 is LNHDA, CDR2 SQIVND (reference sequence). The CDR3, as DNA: TGTGCCAGTAGTCCCGGGGGGAAAAATGAATATGGCTACACCTTC. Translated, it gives CASSPGGKNEYGYTF.

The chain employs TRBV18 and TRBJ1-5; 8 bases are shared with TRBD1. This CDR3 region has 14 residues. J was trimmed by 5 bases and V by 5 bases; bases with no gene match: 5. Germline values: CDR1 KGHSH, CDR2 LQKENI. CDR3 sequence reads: CASSITGGDQPQHF. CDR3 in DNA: TGTGCCAGCTCAATTACAGGGGGGGATCAGCCCCAGCATTTT.

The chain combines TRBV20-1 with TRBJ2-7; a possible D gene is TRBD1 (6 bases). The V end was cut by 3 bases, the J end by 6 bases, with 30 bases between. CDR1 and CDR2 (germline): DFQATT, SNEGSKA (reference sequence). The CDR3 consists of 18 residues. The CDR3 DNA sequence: TGCAGTGCTAGTTTCTCTTTGGTCGCAGGGGCCTCCGTCGGCGAGCAGTACTTC. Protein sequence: CSASFSLVAGASVGEQYF.

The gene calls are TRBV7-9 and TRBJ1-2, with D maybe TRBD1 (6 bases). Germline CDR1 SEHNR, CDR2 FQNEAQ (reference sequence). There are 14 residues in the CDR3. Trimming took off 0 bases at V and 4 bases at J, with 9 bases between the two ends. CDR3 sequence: CASSLAQGSYGYTF. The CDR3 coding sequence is TGTGCCAGCAGCTTAGCCCAGGGGAGCTATGGCTACACCTTC.

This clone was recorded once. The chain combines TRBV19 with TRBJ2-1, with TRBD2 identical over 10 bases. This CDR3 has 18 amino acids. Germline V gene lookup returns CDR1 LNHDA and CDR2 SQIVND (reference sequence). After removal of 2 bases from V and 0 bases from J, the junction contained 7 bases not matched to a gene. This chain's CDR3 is CASSIRGLADSSYNEQFF. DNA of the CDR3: TGTGCCAGTAGTATACGAGGACTAGCGGACAGCTCCTACAATGAGCAGTTCTTC.

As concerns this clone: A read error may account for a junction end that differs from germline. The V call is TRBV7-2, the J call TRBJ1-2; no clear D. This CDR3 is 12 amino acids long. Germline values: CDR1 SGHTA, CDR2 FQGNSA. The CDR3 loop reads CASSFDTTPSSF. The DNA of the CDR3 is TGTGCCAGCAGCTTCGACACAACCCCCAGTTCCTTC.

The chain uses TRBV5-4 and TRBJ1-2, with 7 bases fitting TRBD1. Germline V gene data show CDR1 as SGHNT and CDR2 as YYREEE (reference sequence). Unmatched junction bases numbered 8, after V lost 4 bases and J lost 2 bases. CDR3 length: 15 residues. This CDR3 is CASSNVDRVNYGYTF. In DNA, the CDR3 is TGTGCCAGCAGCAACGTCGACAGGGTCAACTATGGCTACACCTTC.

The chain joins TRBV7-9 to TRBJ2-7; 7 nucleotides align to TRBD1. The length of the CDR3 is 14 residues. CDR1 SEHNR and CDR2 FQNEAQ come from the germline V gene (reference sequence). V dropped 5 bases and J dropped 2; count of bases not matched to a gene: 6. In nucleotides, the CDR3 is TGTGCCAGCAGCGGTACCGGGACAGCCTACGAGCAGTACTTC. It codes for CASSGTGTAYEQYF. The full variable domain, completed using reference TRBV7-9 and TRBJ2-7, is DTGVSQNPRHKITKRGQNVTFRCDPISEHNRLYWYRQTLGQGPEFLTYFQNEAQLEKSRLLSDRFSAERPKGSFSTLEIQRTEQGDSAMYLCASSGTGTAYEQYFGPGTRLTVT.

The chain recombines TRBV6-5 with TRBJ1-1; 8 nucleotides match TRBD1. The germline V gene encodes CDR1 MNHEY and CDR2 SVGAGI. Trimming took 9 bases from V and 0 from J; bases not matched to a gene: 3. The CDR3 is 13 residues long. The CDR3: CASWTGMNTEAFF. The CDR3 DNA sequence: TGTGCCAGTTGGACAGGGATGAACACTGAAGCTTTCTTT.

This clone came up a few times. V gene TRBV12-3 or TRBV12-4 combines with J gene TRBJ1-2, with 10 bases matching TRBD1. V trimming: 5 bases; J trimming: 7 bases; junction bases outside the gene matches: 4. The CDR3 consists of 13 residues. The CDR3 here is CASSKGQGGGYTF. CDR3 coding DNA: TGTGCCAGCAGTAAAGGACAGGGGGGTGGCTACACCTTC.

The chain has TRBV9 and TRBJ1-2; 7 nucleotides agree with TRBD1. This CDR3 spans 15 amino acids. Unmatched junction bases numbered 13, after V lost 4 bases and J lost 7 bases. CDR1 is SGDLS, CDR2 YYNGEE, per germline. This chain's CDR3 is CASSPQGGSMSGYTF. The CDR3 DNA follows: TGTGCCAGCAGCCCCCAGGGGGGAAGCATGAGTGGCTACACCTTC.

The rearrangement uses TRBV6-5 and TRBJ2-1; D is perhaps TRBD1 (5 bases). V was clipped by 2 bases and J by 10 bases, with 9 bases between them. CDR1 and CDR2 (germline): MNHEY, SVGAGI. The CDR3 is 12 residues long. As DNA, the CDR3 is TGTGCCAGCAGTTACACAGGTCCAGAGCAGTTCTTC. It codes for CASSYTGPEQFF.

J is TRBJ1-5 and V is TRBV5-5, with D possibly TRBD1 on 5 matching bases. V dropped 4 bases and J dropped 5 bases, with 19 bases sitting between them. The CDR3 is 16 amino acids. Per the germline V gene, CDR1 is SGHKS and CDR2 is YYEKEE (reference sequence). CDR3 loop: CASSHAGPTGDQPQHF. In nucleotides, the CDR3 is TGTGCCAGCAGCCACGCCGGGCCTACGGGGGATCAGCCCCAGCATTTT.

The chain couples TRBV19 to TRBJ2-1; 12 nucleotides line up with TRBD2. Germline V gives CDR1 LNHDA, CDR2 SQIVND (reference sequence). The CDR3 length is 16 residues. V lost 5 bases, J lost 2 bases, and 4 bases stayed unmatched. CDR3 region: CASSRWTSGTYNEQFF. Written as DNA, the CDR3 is TGTGCCAGTAGTCGTTGGACTAGCGGGACCTACAATGAGCAGTTCTTC.

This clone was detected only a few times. CDR3 DNA: TGTGCCAGCTCACCATGGACAGGGCTCAACACTGAAGCTTTCTTT. Amino acids: CASSPWTGLNTEAFF. The J gene is TRBJ1-1, the V gene TRBV18; 8 bases align to TRBD1. The CDR3 is made up of 15 amino acids. Trimming removed 2 bases from V and 2 bases from J; junction bases left unmatched: 4. Germline V lookup: CDR1 KGHSH, CDR2 LQKENI.

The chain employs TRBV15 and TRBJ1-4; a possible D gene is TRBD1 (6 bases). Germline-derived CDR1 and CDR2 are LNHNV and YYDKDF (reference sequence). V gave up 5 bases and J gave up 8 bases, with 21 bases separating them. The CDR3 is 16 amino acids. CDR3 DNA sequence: TGTGCCACCAGCCGCTCCCCGGGACAATTCTACGAAAAACTGTTTTTT. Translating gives CATSRSPGQFYEKLFF.

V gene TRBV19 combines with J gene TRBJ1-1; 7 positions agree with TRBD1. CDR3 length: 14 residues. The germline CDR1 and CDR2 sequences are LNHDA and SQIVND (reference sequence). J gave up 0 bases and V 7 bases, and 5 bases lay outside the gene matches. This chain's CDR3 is CASTGDSMNTEAFF. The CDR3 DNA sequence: TGTGCCAGTACTGGGGACAGCATGAACACTGAAGCTTTCTTT.

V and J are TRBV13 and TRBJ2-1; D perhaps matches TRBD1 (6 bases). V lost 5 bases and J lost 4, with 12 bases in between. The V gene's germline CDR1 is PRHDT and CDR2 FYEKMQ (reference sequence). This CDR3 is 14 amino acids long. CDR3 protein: CASSHRTEYNEQFF. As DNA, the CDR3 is TGTGCCAGCAGCCACCGGACAGAGTACAATGAGCAGTTCTTC.

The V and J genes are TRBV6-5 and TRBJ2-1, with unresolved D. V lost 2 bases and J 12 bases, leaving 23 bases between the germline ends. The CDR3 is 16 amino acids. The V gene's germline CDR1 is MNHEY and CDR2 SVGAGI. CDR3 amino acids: CASSYEPNIAFVGQFF. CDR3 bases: TGTGCCAGCAGTTACGAACCTAATATAGCTTTTGTAGGGCAGTTCTTC.

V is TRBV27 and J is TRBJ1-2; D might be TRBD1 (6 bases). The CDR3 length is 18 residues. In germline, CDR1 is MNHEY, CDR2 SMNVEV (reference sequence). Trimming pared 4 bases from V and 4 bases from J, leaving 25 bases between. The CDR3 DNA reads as TGTGCCAGCAGTTCCACTCCAAGGGACAACTCCTATCGCTATGGCTACACCTTC. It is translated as CASSSTPRDNSYRYGYTF.